The 15 T cell receptor beta chains below all came from one sample that was sequenced in a study of cytomegalovirus exposure and HLA in healthy donors. 60 Vbeta and 13 Jbeta primers were used in PCR. The table came from immunoSEQ multiplex PCR; TCRdb's copy has only in-frame clones and leaves some out. Here the sample spans 200,000 to 250,000 clones, about 85% being singletons. The sample taken for sequencing was PBMCs. Receptors originate from a girl between 2 and 10 years old in good health and CMV-seronegative.

This clone was counted only a few times. The chain is built from TRBV7-2 and TRBJ2-7; 7 nucleotides match TRBD1. Germline values: CDR1 SGHTA, CDR2 FQGNSA. Trimming cost V 3 bases and J 4 bases; bases outside gene matches: 0. The CDR3 consists of 12 residues. The CDR3 DNA is TGTGCCAGCAGCTTGACAGGGTACGAGCAGTACTTC. Translation: CASSLTGYEQYF.

The chain couples TRBV12-1 to TRBJ2-1; the table's D call, TRBD1, has no DNA check behind it. TRBV12-1 is a recognized pseudogene. The CDR3 covers 20 residues. CDR3 nucleotides: TGTGCCAGCAGCCAGGACAGGGGGCGTATTGGCGGACCCCCGTACAATGAGCAGTTCTTC. Protein: CASSQDRGRIGGPPYNEQFF.

This chain uses TRBV6-4 with TRBJ2-1; 10 bases match TRBD2. Losses at the gene ends were 4 bases for V and 4 bases for J; bases not matched to a gene: 4. CDR1 and CDR2 (germline): MRHNA, SNTAGT. CDR3 length: 15 residues. CDR3: CASSALAGAYNEQFF. CDR3 DNA sequence: TGTGCCAGCAGTGCGCTAGCGGGAGCTTACAATGAGCAGTTCTTC.

This clone was seen a few times. The CDR3 DNA follows: TGTGCCCAATGGGGGGACTATGGCTACACCTTC. Translation: CAQWGDYGYTF. J is TRBJ1-2 and V is TRBV30; D might be TRBD1 (5 bases). The CDR3 is 11 residues long. CDR1 is GTSNPN, CDR2 SVGIG, per germline (reference sequence). V gave up 8 bases and J gave up 3 bases, with 10 bases separating them.

The CDR3 is CASSVDRRNSYEQYF. In nucleotides, the CDR3 is TGTGCCAGCAGCGTCGACCGGAGAAACTCCTACGAGCAGTACTTC. The rearrangement links TRBV5-5 to TRBJ2-7; D uncertain. This CDR3 spans 15 amino acids. Deletions cut 4 bases from V and 0 bases from J, with 14 bases between. CDR1 is SGHKS, CDR2 YYEKEE, per germline (reference sequence). Full variable domain (missing parts from reference TRBV5-5 and TRBJ2-7): DAGVTQSPTHLIKTRGQQVTLRCSPISGHKSVSWYQQVLGQGPQFIFQYYEKEERGRGNFPDRFSARQFPNYSSELNVNALLLGDSALYLCASSVDRRNSYEQYFGPGTRLTVT.

As DNA, the CDR3 is TGTGCCAGCAGACCGGACAGGGTTTTATCCAATTCACCCCTCCACTTT. Translated, it gives CASRPDRVLSNSPLHF. The chain uses TRBV2 and TRBJ1-6, with 8 bases that match TRBD1. The CDR3 sequence is 16 residues long. Germline values: CDR1 SNHLY, CDR2 FYNNEI. J lost 7 bases, V lost 6 bases, and 11 bases had no gene match.

This chain joins TRBV5-1 and TRBJ1-3, with 7 bases that match TRBD1. Germline values: CDR1 SGHRS, CDR2 YFSETQ. J lost 0 bases, V lost 7 bases, and 7 bases had no gene match. CDR3 size: 15 residues. CDR3 DNA: TGCGCCAGCCCACAGGGGAATCACTCTGGAAACACCATATATTTT. The encoded protein is CASPQGNHSGNTIYF.

The chain employs TRBV9 and TRBJ2-3; D gene unclear. The V gene lost 1 base and the J gene lost 0 bases, with 3 bases spanning the gap. Germline V CDR1 and CDR2: SGDLS, YYNGEE. This CDR3 spans 13 amino acids. CDR3 nucleotides: TGTGCCAGCAGCGTAATAAGCACAGATACGCAGTATTTT. Protein product: CASSVISTDTQYF.

The genes are TRBV5-1 and TRBJ1-2, with D possibly being TRBD1 (6 bases). Deletions cut 1 base from V and 4 bases from J, with 14 bases between. The CDR3 has 15 amino acids. Looked up from germline, CDR1 is SGHRS and CDR2 is YFSETQ. DNA for the CDR3: TGCGCCAGCAGCTTGAATGCAGGGGCGGGCTATGGCTACACCTTC. It yields the protein CASSLNAGAGYGYTF.

The chain's CDR3 is CASSLRLAGTYEQYF. DNA for the CDR3: TGTGCCAGCAGCTTAAGACTAGCGGGGACCTACGAGCAGTACTTC. This chain links TRBV7-2 with TRBJ2-7; 11 bases map to TRBD2. CDR3 size: 15 residues. Germline CDR1 reads SGHTA; CDR2 reads FQGNSA. V lost 2 bases and J lost 2; bases outside the gene matches: 2.

V usage is TRBV30 and J usage is TRBJ1-2, with 8 bases matching TRBD1. Germline trimming cut 5 bases from V and 4 bases from J; bases unmatched to any gene: 6. Germline CDR1 is GTSNPN and CDR2 is SVGIG (reference sequence). This CDR3 contains 13 residues. CDR3 DNA: TGTGCCTGGGGACAGGGCTCTTTCTATGGCTACACCTTC. It codes for CAWGQGSFYGYTF. Looking up the rest from reference TRBV30 and TRBJ1-2 gives the full variable domain: SQTIHQWPATLVQPVGSPLSLECTVEGTSNPNLYWYRQAAGRGLQLLFYSVGIGQISSEVPQNLSASRPQDRQFILSSKKLLLSDSGFYLCAWGQGSFYGYTFGSGTRLTVV.

The J gene is TRBJ2-7, the V gene TRBV20-1; D is unresolved. This CDR3 contains 10 residues. Germline V CDR1 and CDR2: DFQATT, SNEGSKA (reference sequence). The V gene lost 3 bases and the J gene lost 4 bases, with 4 bases spanning the gap. CDR3 DNA: TGCAGTGCTAGTCAGTACGAGCAGTACTTC. Its translation is CSASQYEQYF.

The chain recombines TRBV6-6 with TRBJ2-7, with 7 bases matching TRBD1. The V gene's germline CDR1 is MNHNY and CDR2 SVGAGI (reference sequence). V shed 2 bases and J 0 bases; nucleotides not matched to a gene: 4. This CDR3 is built from 15 residues. CDR3: CASSYTKGASYEQYF. CDR3 nucleotides: TGTGCCAGCAGTTACACCAAGGGGGCCTCCTACGAGCAGTACTTC.

The chain uses TRBV7-6 and TRBJ1-4, with a tentative D call TRBD1 (6 bases). Trimming shortened V by 5 bases and J by 3 bases, and 10 bases separated the two germline ends. Per germline, CDR1 SGHVS and CDR2 FNYEAQ. This CDR3 has 14 residues. The CDR3 coding sequence is TGTGCCAGCAGCACCAGGGGTCCTAATGAAAAACTGTTTTTT. This translates into CASSTRGPNEKLFF.

The CDR3 DNA sequence: TGTGCCAGCAGTCATCTAGCGGGGGGGCGGGCCGGGGAGCTGTTTTTT. This gives the protein CASSHLAGGRAGELFF. The chain employs TRBV27 and TRBJ2-2, with 12 bases lining up with TRBD2. Trimming removed 5 bases from V and 6 bases from J; junction bases left unmatched: 7. Germline loops: CDR1 MNHEY, CDR2 SMNVEV (reference sequence). The CDR3 is 16 residues long.